One sample yielded the 8 T cell receptor beta chains listed below, sequenced in a study of Ad26.COV2.S vaccination and SARS-CoV-2 variants. The method was immunoSEQ multiplex PCR; TCRdb's version includes in-frame clones alone and lacks a portion of them. The sample contains 380,000 or so clones, about four fifths of which appear only once. Treatment of the sample: roughly 19 received Ad26.COV2.S at low or high dose, single or two shots; several received placebo; per-sample allocation not given. Sampling happened 63 days after the first vaccine or placebo injection. The starting material was peripheral blood, obtained in a trial of Ad26.COV2.S vaccine versus placebo. These receptors all come from a person aged 18 to 65 who received the Ad26.COV2.S COVID-19 vaccine or a placebo.

This clone came up once. V gene TRBV10-3 combines with J gene TRBJ2-3, with D hard to call. Trimming left V 4 bases short and J 6 bases short, with 11 bases between. From germline, CDR1 is ENHRY and CDR2 SYGVKD. The CDR3 has 13 residues. The CDR3 DNA sequence: TGTGCCATCAGTGTGACGGGTAAGGATACGCAGTATTTT. Amino acids: CAISVTGKDTQYF.

This clone has just one count. Written as DNA, the CDR3 is TGCGCCAGCAGCCCGCTTCAAGAGACCCAGTACTTC. Its protein is CASSPLQETQYF. This chain joins TRBV5-1 and TRBJ2-5, with no clear D. V lost 4 bases to trimming and J lost 2 bases, with 6 bases between them. The CDR3 totals 12 residues. The germline gives CDR1 SGHRS, CDR2 YFSETQ.

With respect to this clone: A clone one base away is much larger, so this may be a read error. The chain employs TRBV7-9 and TRBJ1-5; tentatively, D is TRBD1 (6 bases). Trimming left V 4 bases short and J 1 base short, with 8 bases between. The length of the CDR3 is 14 residues. Per the germline V gene, CDR1 is SEHNR and CDR2 is FQNEAQ (reference sequence). This CDR3 is CASSSQGSNQPQHF. The CDR3 nucleotides read TGTGCCAGCAGCTCTCAGGGGAGCAATCAGCCCCAGCATTTT.

This clone was seen a few times. J is TRBJ2-7 and V is TRBV6-2 or TRBV6-3, with no clear D. In germline, CDR1 is MNHEY, CDR2 SVGEGT. CDR3 length equals 14 residues. The germline V and J ends were trimmed by 0 bases and 0 bases, with 6 bases remaining between them. This CDR3 is CASSYSGPSYEQYF. In nucleotides, the CDR3 is TGTGCCAGCAGTTACTCTGGGCCCTCCTACGAGCAGTACTTC.

This clone was detected only once. This chain connects TRBV9 to TRBJ1-1, with D tentatively TRBD1 (6 bases). The germline V gene has CDR1 SGDLS and CDR2 YYNGEE. This CDR3 has 14 residues. V lost 3 bases to trimming and J lost 1 base, with 10 bases between them. The CDR3 spells CASSDRTANTEAFF. The CDR3 bases are TGTGCCAGCAGCGACCGGACAGCGAACACTGAAGCTTTCTTT.

The chain uses TRBV6-1 and TRBJ1-6, with D perhaps TRBD1 (5 bases). Germline-derived CDR1 and CDR2 are MNHNS and SASEGT. The CDR3 consists of 15 residues. V was shortened by 2 bases and J by 4 bases, with 9 bases between the two germline ends. CDR3 sequence (DNA): TGTGCCAGCAGTGAAAGTCAGGGTTATAATTCACCCCTCCACTTT. Its translation is CASSESQGYNSPLHF.

This clone was seen only a few times. The rearrangement uses TRBV11-2 and TRBJ1-6, with D perhaps matching TRBD1 (5 bases). The CDR3 is made up of 14 amino acids. The germline CDR1 and CDR2 sequences are SGHAT and FQNNGV. With 5 bases removed from V and 6 bases from J, the gap between germline ends came to 11 bases. The CDR3 coding sequence is TGTGCCAGCAGCCAGATGAGGGGTAATTCACCCCTCCACTTT. Encoded protein: CASSQMRGNSPLHF.

V is TRBV15 and J is TRBJ2-7; 7 positions match TRBD2. The CDR3 extends over 16 amino acids. Per germline, CDR1 LNHNV and CDR2 YYDKDF (reference sequence). Germline trimming cut 8 bases from V and 4 bases from J; bases unmatched to any gene: 17. Here the CDR3 reads CATRNEAGVLGYEQYF. For the CDR3, the DNA is TGTGCCACCCGAAATGAGGCGGGAGTACTCGGTTACGAGCAGTACTTC.